Listed below are T cell receptor beta chains from one sample, sequenced in a study of patients and donors after allogeneic stem cell transplantation. TCRdb reanalysed the RT-PCR reads using MiXCR and keeps one entry per CDR3 protein. The sample contains under 170,000 distinct CDR3 sequences, about a third of which appear only once. The sample consisted of blood, either unsorted or a sorted T cell fraction (not recorded which). These receptors were taken from a human donor who was either an allogeneic HSCT recipient or a stem cell or donor lymphocyte infusion donor (not recorded which). It is not recorded whose cells these are; they may come from a transplant donor. Both conserved end residues are part of each CDR3. A D gene is named only where the DNA matches it firmly. A row's size may be missing; if present it is once, few, many or a size class.

V gene,CDR3 length,clone size,D gene,J gene,CDR3 DNA,CDR3 protein
TRBV12-3/TRBV12-4,14,.,.,TRBJ2-3,TGTGCCAGCGGCTGGGACGCTTCCCCCGATACGCAGTATTTT,CASGWDASPDTQYF
TRBV7-9,16,.,.,TRBJ1-1,TGTGCCAGCAGCTTAGATGCCCAGGGCTGGAGGACTGAAGCTTTCTTT,CASSLDAQGWRTEAFF
TRBV5-1,15,.,.,TRBJ1-2,TGCGCCAGCAGCCAAGCCCCGGGACAAATCTATGGCTACACCTTC,CASSQAPGQIYGYTF
TRBV7-2,14,.,TRBD1,TRBJ1-2,TGTGCCAGCAGCTTACCTGGACAGGGCTATGGCTACACCTTC,CASSLPGQGYGYTF
TRBV20-1,12,few,.,TRBJ1-4,TGCAGTGCGCGTGGGACCATAGGGAAACTGTTTTTT,CSARGTIGKLFF
TRBV27,18,.,.,TRBJ1-5,TGTGCCAGCAGTGTCACTGACAGGTTAGGGAATAGCAATCAGCCCCAGCATTTT,CASSVTDRLGNSNQPQHF
TRBV7-3,15,.,TRBD2,TRBJ2-3,TGTGCCAGCAGCTCGAGCGGGGGTGGCACAGATACGCAGTATTTT,CASSSSGGGTDTQYF
TRBV13,15,few,TRBD1,TRBJ1-2,TGTGCCAGCAGTCCCGGGACAGATACTAACTATGGCTACACCTTC,CASSPGTDTNYGYTF
TRBV6-5,13,.,.,TRBJ1-1,TGTGCCAGCAGTTACTTGATGAACACTGAAGCTTTCTTT,CASSYLMNTEAFF
TRBV20-1,13,.,TRBD1,TRBJ2-7,TGCAGTGCTGGGGACAGGGGGCGGGAAGAGCAGTACTTC,CSAGDRGREEQYF
TRBV9,18,few,TRBD1,TRBJ1-4,TGTGCCAGCAGCGTAGTTAGAACAGGGGGGCGGCAAAATGAAAAACTGTTTTTT,CASSVVRTGGRQNEKLFF
TRBV5-6,16,.,TRBD1,TRBJ1-5,TGTGCCAGCAGCCTCGCCCTCGGACAGGGAAGTCAGCCCCAGCATTTT,CASSLALGQGSQPQHF
TRBV12-3/TRBV12-4,17,.,.,TRBJ1-1,TGTGCCAGCAGGAGAGCCGGGACTAGAGGAGGGAACACTGAAGCTTTCTTT,CASRRAGTRGGNTEAFF
TRBV29-1,11,.,.,TRBJ1-1,TGCAGCTCGCGGTCGAACACTGAAGCTTTCTTT,CSSRSNTEAFF
TRBV7-2,15,.,.,TRBJ2-4,TGTGCCAGCAGCTCAAAGCCCCTAGCCAAAAACATTCAGTACTTC,CASSSKPLAKNIQYF
TRBV28,12,.,.,TRBJ2-7,TGTGCCACCTGGGGTGCAGGCTACGAGCAGTACTTC,CATWGAGYEQYF
TRBV12-3/TRBV12-4,15,few,.,TRBJ1-2,TGTGCCAGCAGTTTAGAGGGCAGGTGGAGCTATGGCTACACCTTC,CASSLEGRWSYGYTF
TRBV4-3,17,.,.,TRBJ1-2,TGCGCCAGCAGCCAGGTTGGAAGCTCAAACCCTAACTATGGCTACACCTTC,CASSQVGSSNPNYGYTF
TRBV6-5,16,few,TRBD1,TRBJ2-3,TGTGCCAGCAGTTATTTCGGGACAGCATACACAGATACGCAGTATTTT,CASSYFGTAYTDTQYF
TRBV9,17,.,.,TRBJ1-1,TGTGCCAGCAGCGTAGGGGAGGGGATCCCGGAGGGCACTGAAGCTTTCTTT,CASSVGEGIPEGTEAFF
TRBV29-1,12,few,.,TRBJ1-6,TGCAGCGTTGCAACCAGGGGTTCACCCCTCCACTTT,CSVATRGSPLHF
TRBV29-1,14,.,TRBD1,TRBJ1-1,TGCAGCGTTGAAGATCCTACAGGGGGCTCTGAAGCTTTCTTT,CSVEDPTGGSEAFF
TRBV29-1,15,few,.,TRBJ2-1,TGCAGCGTTGATGGGACATCGAGCTCCTACAATGAGCAGTTCTTC,CSVDGTSSSYNEQFF
TRBV27,13,.,TRBD1,TRBJ2-5,TGTGCCAGCAGCAGGGGGCTACAAGAGACCCAGTACTTC,CASSRGLQETQYF
TRBV12-3/TRBV12-4,13,many,.,TRBJ1-2,TGTGCCAGCAGTTTATTTCCGCGGAATGGCTACACCTTC,CASSLFPRNGYTF
TRBV28,13,.,TRBD1,TRBJ1-1,TGTGCCAGCAGCTCACAGGGGCTTAGAACAGCTTTCTTT,CASSSQGLRTAFF
TRBV12-3/TRBV12-4,15,few,.,TRBJ1-5,TGTGCCAGCAGTACCAGCAGGGGACTTAATCAGCCCCAGCATTTT,CASSTSRGLNQPQHF
TRBV27,14,.,.,TRBJ1-4,TGTGCCAGCAGTTTATCAGGGGGAGGTGAAAAACTGTTTTTT,CASSLSGGGEKLFF
TRBV12-3/TRBV12-4,15,once,.,TRBJ2-1,TGTGCCAGCAGTCCCAGGGGGGACAGAGGCAATGAGCAGTTCTTC,CASSPRGDRGNEQFF
TRBV20-1,14,few,.,TRBJ2-1,TGCAGTCTGGACGGACTAGGGGGGTACAATGAGCAGTTCTTC,CSLDGLGGYNEQFF
TRBV7-8,16,.,TRBD2,TRBJ2-1,TGTGCCAGCAGCATACGTCTAGCGGGGGCCCACAATGAGCAGTTCTTC,CASSIRLAGAHNEQFF
TRBV12-3/TRBV12-4,15,.,TRBD2,TRBJ2-1,TGTGCCAGCAGATATAGCGGGGGCCTCTTGAATGAGCAGTTCTTC,CASRYSGGLLNEQFF
TRBV9,15,few,.,TRBJ1-6,TGTGCCAGCAGCCCCGACCCCCTAAGCCAGGGACCCCTCCACTTT,CASSPDPLSQGPLHF
TRBV6-2/TRBV6-3,14,.,.,TRBJ2-1,TGTGCCAGCGGAACGGGGGAGTCCTACAATGAGCAGTTCTTC,CASGTGESYNEQFF
TRBV24-1,13,.,.,TRBJ2-7,TGTGCCACCAGTGCCTCAAAAGGCTACGAGCAGTACTTC,CATSASKGYEQYF
TRBV28,17,.,TRBD1,TRBJ2-2,TGTGCCAGCAGTTCGACAGGGGTCTTACTTTTCACCGGGGAGCTGTTTTTT,CASSSTGVLLFTGELFF
TRBV27,11,few,TRBD1,TRBJ2-3,TGTGCCAGCAGTTTTGGACAGGACACGTATTTT,CASSFGQDTYF
TRBV2,12,.,.,TRBJ1-6,TGTGCCAGCACTATAGGACAGCTGGCCCTCCACTTT,CASTIGQLALHF
TRBV16,17,.,TRBD1,TRBJ1-6,TGTGCCAGCAGCCAAATACTTGGACAGGGAAGAGATTCACCCCTCCACTTT,CASSQILGQGRDSPLHF
TRBV12-3/TRBV12-4,18,.,TRBD2,TRBJ2-3,TGTGCCAGCAGTCTCAGACTAGCGGGGGGGCCTGACACAGATACGCAGTATTTT,CASSLRLAGGPDTDTQYF
TRBV28,14,.,.,TRBJ1-2,TGTGCCACTCTTATAGCTCCAGCTAACTATGGCTACACCTTC,CATLIAPANYGYTF
TRBV12-3/TRBV12-4,14,.,TRBD1,TRBJ1-5,TGTGCCAGCAGTTCGGGACAGGTCAATCAGCCCCAGCATTTT,CASSSGQVNQPQHF
TRBV5-1,12,few,.,TRBJ2-1,TGCGCCAGCAGCCGTCGTGACGATGAGCAGTTCTTC,CASSRRDDEQFF
TRBV4-3,17,.,.,TRBJ1-1,TGCGCCAGCAGCCAAGAAGTGAGCAGGGGCGGGAACACTGAAGCTTTCTTT,CASSQEVSRGGNTEAFF
TRBV3-1,16,.,.,TRBJ2-1,TGTGCCAGCAGCCGAGACGGAAGGGAAATGTACAATGAGCAGTTCTTC,CASSRDGREMYNEQFF
TRBV4-2,16,.,.,TRBJ2-4,TGTGCCAGCAGCCAAGCCCCTAGCCTATTTGCAAACATTCAGTACTTC,CASSQAPSLFANIQYF
TRBV12-3/TRBV12-4,12,many,.,TRBJ1-4,TGTGCCAGCAGTGCATTTAATGAAAAACTGTTTTTT,CASSAFNEKLFF